The clone carrying this T cell receptor beta chain was observed a few times. A single base separates this from a much larger clone, so it may be a read error. TCR beta CDR3 regions were amplified from RNA. The TCR CDR3 was amplified in a first-round RT-PCR using the HTBI primer set. One entry per CDR3 protein, called by TCRdb with MiXCR from the multiplex PCR reads. In the table there are about 690,000 distinct CDR3 sequences, 17% of which are singletons. Germline V CDR1 and CDR2: MDHEN, SYDVKM. The CDR3 is made up of 14 amino acids. V was clipped by 2 bases and J by 5 bases, with 12 bases between them. This entry is derived from a study of T cells in Graves' hyperthyroidism and ophthalmopathy. Turning to the study itself: Peripheral blood was collected at initial diagnosis, before any treatment.

Every diagnosis used clinical symptoms, serum thyroxine and TRAb, thyroid ultrasound and orbital computed tomography. Extraction of PBMCs used roughly 9.3 ml of fresh peripheral blood. The chain recombines TRBV28 with TRBJ2-5, with unresolved D. The sequenced sample consisted of blood. The sequence was collected from a man aged 45 to 65 with Graves' hyperthyroidism. The CDR3 region has the DNA TGTGCCAGCAGTTTACCAGGTTCGGCGGAGACCCAGTACTTC. Its protein is CASSLPGSAETQYF.